This T cell receptor (beta chain) was documented in a study of control samples from healthy donors and cancer patients. This CDR3 contains 14 residues. CDR1 and CDR2 (germline): LGHNT, FRNRAP. Trimming shortened V by 3 bases and J by 7 bases, and 15 bases separated the two germline ends. Generated by immunoSEQ multiplex PCR, the TCRdb table keeps only in-frame clones and is missing some. The sample contains about 160,000 clones, roughly 95% of which appear only once. Material: blood. The clonotype comes from a woman in her 30s in good health. The V and J genes are TRBV12-5 and TRBJ1-2; D is possibly TRBD1 (5 bases). CDR3: CASGFGQGPFGYTF. In DNA form, the CDR3 reads TGTGCTAGTGGTTTCGGGCAGGGTCCATTTGGCTACACCTTC. Drawing the rest from reference TRBV12-5 and TRBJ1-2, the complete variable domain is DARVTQTPRHKVTEMGQEVTMRCQPILGHNTVFWYRQTMMQGLELLAYFRNRAPLDDSGMPKDRFSAEMPDATLATLKIQPSEPRDSAVYFCASGFGQGPFGYTFGSGTRLTVV.